This entry lists 19 T cell receptor beta chains sequenced from one sample in a study of cytomegalovirus exposure and HLA in healthy donors. With 60 Vbeta and 13 Jbeta primers, the PCR was carried out. The method was immunoSEQ multiplex PCR; TCRdb's version includes in-frame clones alone and lacks a portion of them. The profile shows about 160,000 clones, under 90% of them singletons. Source material: PBMCs. The receptor set was obtained from a man between 18 and 35 years old in good health and CMV-seronegative.

The V call is TRBV9, the J call TRBJ2-7; 8 positions agree with TRBD2. V lost 4 bases, J lost 2 bases, and 8 bases stayed unmatched. In germline, CDR1 is SGDLS, CDR2 YYNGEE. The CDR3 has 15 amino acids. The CDR3 sequence is CASSLSGTSAYEQYF. CDR3 bases: TGTGCCAGCAGCTTGTCCGGGACTAGTGCCTACGAGCAGTACTTC.

The chain employs TRBV5-6 and TRBJ1-3; 8 bases align to TRBD1. Looked up from germline, CDR1 is SGHDT and CDR2 is YYEEEE. After removal of 4 bases from V and 4 bases from J, the junction contained 16 bases not matched to a gene. CDR3 size: 18 residues. The CDR3 nucleotides read TGTGCCAGCAGCCTCGGTGGACAGGGCCGAGTTTTCGGAAACACCATATATTTT. Translated: CASSLGGQGRVFGNTIYF.

This chain uses TRBV27 with TRBJ2-2; D possibly corresponds to TRBD2 (7 bases). V was clipped by 8 bases and J by 1 base, with 20 bases between them. Germline lookup yields CDR1 MNHEY and CDR2 SMNVEV (reference sequence). This CDR3 comprises 17 residues. This CDR3 reads CASSLRGGFGNTGELFF. DNA for the CDR3: TGTGCCAGCTCCCTCCGCGGGGGCTTCGGGAACACCGGGGAGCTGTTTTTT.

The chain combines TRBV7-9 with TRBJ1-5; D not resolved. Germline CDR1 reads SEHNR; CDR2 reads FQNEAQ (reference sequence). The CDR3 loop spans 14 amino acids. V lost 1 base and J lost 2, with 6 bases in between. CDR3 in amino acids: CASSLGAGNQPQHF. In nucleotides, the CDR3 is TGTGCCAGCAGCTTAGGGGCAGGCAATCAGCCCCAGCATTTT.

V usage is TRBV27 and J usage is TRBJ1-5; possibly TRBD1 for D (5 bases). Germline-derived CDR1 and CDR2 are MNHEY and SMNVEV (reference sequence). Trimming shortened V by 0 bases and J by 2 bases, and 8 bases separated the two germline ends. The CDR3 covers 15 residues. CDR3 DNA: TGTGCCAGCAGTTTATCGCAGGGTCGCAATCAGCCCCAGCATTTT. This codes for CASSLSQGRNQPQHF.

Of note for this clone: The sample has other DNA sequences that encode this CDR3 too. V gene TRBV9 combines with J gene TRBJ1-4; possible D gene TRBD1, 5 bases. The CDR3 spans 15 residues. Germline-derived CDR1 and CDR2 are SGDLS and YYNGEE. The V end lost 4 bases, the J end lost 8 bases, and 18 bases lay between the germline ends. CDR3 residues: CASSPQGVAGEKLFF. DNA for the CDR3: TGTGCCAGCAGCCCCCAAGGGGTGGCAGGGGAAAAACTGTTTTTT. The variable domain in full, with the rest retrieved from reference TRBV9 and TRBJ1-4, is DSGVTQTPKHLITATGQRVTLRCSPRSGDLSVYWYQQSLDQGLQFLIQYYNGEERAKGNILERFSAQQFPDLHSELNLSSLELGDSALYFCASSPQGVAGEKLFFGSGTQLSVL.

The DNA of the CDR3 is TGTGCCAGCAGCTTGACTAGCGGTAGCACAGATACGCAGTATTTT. Residues: CASSLTSGSTDTQYF. The genes are TRBV7-6 and TRBJ2-3, with 9 nucleotides matching TRBD2. V lost 3 bases and J lost 0; bases outside the gene matches: 1. The CDR3 sequence is 15 residues long. Germline CDR1 is SGHVS and CDR2 is FNYEAQ.

The V gene is TRBV28, the J gene TRBJ1-2; no reliable D call. V was pared by 4 bases and J by 5 bases, with 14 bases between. The germline CDR1 and CDR2 sequences are MDHEN and SYDVKM. CDR3 length: 14 residues. In DNA form, the CDR3 reads TGTGCCAGCAGTTCCCCCTATCGAGGGTATGGCTACACCTTC. It is translated as CASSSPYRGYGYTF.

The genes are TRBV13 and TRBJ2-7; maybe TRBD1 (6 bases). The CDR3 contains 14 residues. CDR1 and CDR2 from the germline V gene are PRHDT and FYEKMQ (reference sequence). Trimming took 2 bases from V and 0 from J, leaving 8 bases between them. As DNA, the CDR3 is TGTGCCAGCAGCTTAAGGACAGCCTCCTACGAGCAGTACTTC. Amino acid sequence: CASSLRTASYEQYF.

This chain joins TRBV5-4 and TRBJ1-1; perhaps TRBD1 as D (5 bases). Germline CDR1 and CDR2: SGHNT and YYREEE (reference sequence). V was cut by 4 bases and J by 3 bases, with 10 bases left in between. CDR3 size: 13 residues. CDR3 in amino acids: CASSRGGDTEAFF. The CDR3 DNA reads TGTGCCAGCAGCCGCGGGGGGGACACTGAAGCTTTCTTT.

V and J are TRBV5-1 and TRBJ2-5; TRBD2 matches 9 bases. The J call may be incorrect, as the DNA end agrees better with TRBJ2-7. The CDR3 contains 15 residues. The germline CDR1 and CDR2 sequences are SGHRS and YFSETQ. CDR3 nucleotide sequence: TGCGCCAGCTCCTTAAGCCCCCGCGGGGGGGACGAGCAGTACTTC. Protein: CASSLSPRGGDEQYF.

This sequence joins TRBV7-2 and TRBJ1-2; 7 bases are a match to TRBD1. This CDR3 contains 15 residues. J lost 3 bases, V lost 5 bases, and 9 bases had no gene match. From germline, CDR1 is SGHTA and CDR2 FQGNSA. CDR3 sequence reads: CASSLTPDRDYGYTF. In DNA, the CDR3 is TGTGCCAGCAGCCTCACACCCGACAGGGACTATGGCTACACCTTC.

The V call is TRBV10-3, the J call TRBJ1-1; tentative D call: TRBD1 (5 bases). Germline assignment: CDR1 ENHRY and CDR2 SYGVKD. Between the trimmed V and J ends, which lost 4 bases and 6 bases, there was a span of 12 bases. This CDR3 has 13 residues. The CDR3 DNA follows: TGTGCCATCAGTGTGGGGCCGGACGCTGAAGCTTTCTTT. Amino acids: CAISVGPDAEAFF.

V gene TRBV5-4 combines with J gene TRBJ2-1; D gene unclear. Germline lookup yields CDR1 SGHNT and CDR2 YYREEE (reference sequence). This CDR3 region has 16 residues. The V gene lost 4 bases and the J gene lost 1 base, with 15 bases spanning the gap. CDR3 region: CASSREREHSYNEQFF. The DNA of the CDR3 is TGTGCCAGCAGCCGCGAACGAGAGCATTCCTACAATGAGCAGTTCTTC. The full variable domain, its missing parts supplied by reference TRBV5-4 and TRBJ2-1, is ETGVTQSPTHLIKTRGQQVTLRCSSQSGHNTVSWYQQALGQGPQFIFQYYREEENGRGNFPPRFSGLQFPNYSSELNVNALELDDSALYLCASSREREHSYNEQFFGPGTRLTVL.

This rearrangement joins TRBV5-1 to TRBJ2-1; D unclear. Germline V gene lookup returns CDR1 SGHRS and CDR2 YFSETQ. The CDR3 length is 15 residues. The V gene lost 0 bases and the J gene lost 8 bases, with 15 bases spanning the gap. As DNA, the CDR3 is TGCGCCAGCAGCTTGGGTTGGGCAGCCCCTGATGAGCAGTTCTTC. This translates into CASSLGWAAPDEQFF. The entire variable domain, with the rest obtained from reference TRBV5-1 and TRBJ2-1, is as follows: KAGVTQTPRYLIKTRGQQVTLSCSPISGHRSVSWYQQTPGQGLQFLFEYFSETQRNKGNFPGRFSGRQFSNSRSEMNVSTLELGDSALYLCASSLGWAAPDEQFFGPGTRLTVL.

J is TRBJ1-2 and V is TRBV7-9; TRBD1 aligns across 8 bases. Trimming took 0 bases from V and 4 from J; bases not matched to a gene: 4. Germline lookup yields CDR1 SEHNR and CDR2 FQNEAQ (reference sequence). This CDR3 region has 15 residues. CDR3 amino acids: CASSLAGTGPYGYTF. In DNA, the CDR3 is TGTGCCAGCAGCTTAGCTGGGACAGGTCCCTATGGCTACACCTTC.

The chain links TRBV5-1 to TRBJ2-7; 13 bases fit TRBD2. The J segment lost 5 bases and the V segment lost 2 bases, leaving 7 bases of the junction unmatched. This CDR3 is built from 16 residues. Germline V lookup: CDR1 SGHRS, CDR2 YFSETQ. CDR3 DNA: TGCGCCAGCAGCTTTGGACTAGCGGGAGTGGGGAACGAGCAGTACTTC. Translation gives CASSFGLAGVGNEQYF.

The J gene is TRBJ1-6, the V gene TRBV4-1; D is unclear. The germline V gene encodes CDR1 MGHRA and CDR2 YSYEKL. Trimming left V 0 bases short and J 0 bases short, with 6 bases between. CDR3 length equals 16 residues. CDR3 sequence: CASSQELSSYNSPLHF. CDR3 nucleotide sequence: TGCGCCAGCAGCCAAGAGCTAAGCTCCTATAATTCACCCCTCCACTTT.

J is TRBJ2-2 and V is TRBV27; 15 bases are a match to TRBD2. This CDR3 contains 15 residues. Trimming removed 4 bases from V and 7 bases from J; junction bases left unmatched: 1. From germline, CDR1 is MNHEY and CDR2 SMNVEV (reference sequence). DNA for the CDR3: TGTGCCAGCAGTTCGGGACTAGCGGGAGGCGGGGAGCTGTTTTTT. Translated, it gives CASSSGLAGGGELFF.